This TCR beta chain derives from a study of T-cell reconstitution after alpha-beta-depleted transplantation in children (dated by TCRdb to the mid-2010s). For the study in its entirety: The study quantitatively tracked T-cell immune reconstitution after TCRalphabeta/CD19-depleted allogeneic hematopoietic cell transplantation in children using TCR repertoire profiling.

Ten or more counts support this clonotype. No cognate antigen has been identified for it. Per-base qualities were not stored, and no clone one base away is much larger. The junction shows trimming of 8 bases on V and 2 bases on J, and the gene matches do not reach 11 bases of it. CDR1 and CDR2 are drawn from the germline V gene: SQVTM, ANQGSEA. The cysteine opens and the phenylalanine closes a CDR3 of 15 amino acids. Of the read, only the CDR3 DNA is kept; its 45 bases are in frame from base 1. Libraries came from PCR. TCRdb shows the sequencer as Illumina HiSeq 2500. TCR library preparation used molecular barcoding, with unique molecular identifiers applied to normalize quantification of the TCRbeta repertoire. Through fastp at Q25 and MiXCR, TCRdb rebuilt clones from the public reads, retaining in-frame beta chains. Rows are unified per CDR3 protein, each entry keeping the most common DNA and genes. Recorded for this sample are around 600,000 distinct CDR3 sequences; about 10% of them occurred a single time. About 4.3% of the sample belongs to the ten largest clones.

This TCR derives from a human donor who donated a stem cell graft to a child with acute myeloid leukemia. The specimen was PBMCs from the stem cell graft donor, collected from the stem cell graft. The V gene is TRBV29-1 and the J gene is TRBJ2-3, with 9 middle bases fitting TRBD2. This receptor has the CDR3 CSIIFLAGLTDTQYF. The sequenced DNA: TGCAGCATCATCTTCCTAGCGGGGCTCACAGATACGCAGTATTTT.